The entry below describes one T cell receptor beta chain. V was clipped by 3 bases and J by 2 bases, with 18 bases between them. The CDR3 extends over 17 amino acids. Use of 60 Vbeta and 13 Jbeta primers characterized the PCR. Sequencing was performed with immunoSEQ multiplex PCR; in TCRdb, only in-frame clones are kept and a portion is missing. Of approximately 110,000 clones listed, 81% are singletons. The data originate from a study of cytomegalovirus exposure and HLA in healthy donors. The sequencing input was PBMCs. The receptor was isolated from a woman younger than 45 in good health and CMV-seronegative. The chain uses TRBV5-3 and TRBJ1-3; D is possibly TRBD1 (5 bases). TRBV5-3 is reported as an ORF; its role is uncertain. CDR3 residues: CARSSAGTGVPGNTIYF. CDR3 bases: TGTGCCAGAAGCTCCGCGGGGACCGGGGTTCCTGGAAACACCATATATTTT.